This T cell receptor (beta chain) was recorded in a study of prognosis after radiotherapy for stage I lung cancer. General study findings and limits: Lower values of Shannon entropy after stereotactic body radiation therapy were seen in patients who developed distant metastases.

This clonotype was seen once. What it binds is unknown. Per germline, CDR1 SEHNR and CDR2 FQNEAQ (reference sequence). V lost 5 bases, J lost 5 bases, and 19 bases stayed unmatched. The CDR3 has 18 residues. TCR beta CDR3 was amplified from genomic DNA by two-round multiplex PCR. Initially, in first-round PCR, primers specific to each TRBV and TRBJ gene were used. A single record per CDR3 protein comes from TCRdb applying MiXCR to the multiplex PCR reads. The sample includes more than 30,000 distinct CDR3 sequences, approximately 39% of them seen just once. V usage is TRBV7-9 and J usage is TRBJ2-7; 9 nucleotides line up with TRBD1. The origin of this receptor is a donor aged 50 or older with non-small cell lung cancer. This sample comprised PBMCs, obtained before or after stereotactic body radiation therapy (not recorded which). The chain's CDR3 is CASSLPRIVDRGGNEQYF. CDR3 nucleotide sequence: TGTGCCAGCAGCCTTCCCCGAATTGTGGACAGGGGTGGGAACGAGCAGTACTTC. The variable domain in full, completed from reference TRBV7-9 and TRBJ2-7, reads DTGVSQNPRHKITKRGQNVTFRCDPISEHNRLYWYRQTLGQGPEFLTYFQNEAQLEKSRLLSDRFSAERPKGSFSTLEIQRTEQGDSAMYLCASSLPRIVDRGGNEQYFGPGTRLTVT.